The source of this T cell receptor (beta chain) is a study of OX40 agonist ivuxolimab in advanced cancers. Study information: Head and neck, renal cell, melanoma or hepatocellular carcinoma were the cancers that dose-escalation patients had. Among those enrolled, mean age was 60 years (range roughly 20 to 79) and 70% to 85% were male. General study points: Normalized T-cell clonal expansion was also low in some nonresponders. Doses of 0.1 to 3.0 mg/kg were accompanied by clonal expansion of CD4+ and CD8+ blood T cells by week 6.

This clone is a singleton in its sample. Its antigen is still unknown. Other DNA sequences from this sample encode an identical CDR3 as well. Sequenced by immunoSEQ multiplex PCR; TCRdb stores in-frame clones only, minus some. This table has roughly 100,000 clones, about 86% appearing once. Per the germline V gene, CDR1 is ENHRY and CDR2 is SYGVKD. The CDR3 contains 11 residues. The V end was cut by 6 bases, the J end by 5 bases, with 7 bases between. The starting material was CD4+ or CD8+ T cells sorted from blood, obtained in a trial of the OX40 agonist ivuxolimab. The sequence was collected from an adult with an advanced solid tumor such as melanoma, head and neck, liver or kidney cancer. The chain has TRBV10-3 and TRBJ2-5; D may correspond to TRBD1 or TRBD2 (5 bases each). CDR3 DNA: TGTGCCATCAGGGGGGAGGAGACCCAGTACTTC. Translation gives CAIRGEETQYF.